This is a list of T cell receptor beta chains from one sample in a study of T cell repertoires in cytomegalovirus infection. A single record per CDR3 protein comes from TCRdb applying MiXCR to the reads. This sample has about 300,000 distinct CDR3 sequences, with roughly 25% found just once. Sample: PBMCs. The receptors were gathered from a human donor in good health (CMV status not recorded). Some clones in this sample may be carry-over from other donors' samples. The CDR3 runs from the conserved cysteine through the conserved F or W. D genes are given only for firm matches. Clone size appears in some rows only: once, few, many, or a class for an expanded clone.

>TRBJ2-3|-|TRBV9|TRBD2
TGTGCCAGCAGCCCCGGGAGGACTAGCCCCGCAGATACGCAGTATTTT
CASSPGRTSPADTQYF
>TRBJ1-4|many|TRBV7-9|TRBD1
TGTGCCAGCAGCAGGACGGGACAGCATAATGAAAAACTGTTTTTT
CASSRTGQHNEKLFF
>TRBJ1-2|-|TRBV10-1|TRBD1
TGCGCCAGCCGGGACAGGGCGGTTATGGGCGGCTACACCTTC
CASRDRAVMGGYTF
>TRBJ2-5|-|TRBV11-2|TRBD1
TGTGCCAGCAGCTTGGGACAGGGAGGTCGAGAGACCCAGTACTTC
CASSLGQGGRETQYF
>TRBJ2-3|many|TRBV6-1|TRBD2
TGTGCCAGCAGACGGAGCGGGGGCCCCGGTACAGATACGCAGTATTTT
CASRRSGGPGTDTQYF
>TRBJ2-3|many|TRBV18|TRBD2
TGTGCCAGCAGCCCATTAGCGGGGGCTACGGATACGCAGTATTTT
CASSPLAGATDTQYF
>TRBJ2-3|few|TRBV6-2/TRBV6-3|TRBD2
TGTGCCAGCAGTCCTCTCAGCGGGGGGGCTGGAGATACGCAGTATTTT
CASSPLSGGAGDTQYF
>TRBJ2-1|few|TRBV5-6|-
TGTGCCAGCAGCTTCGGGGGGCGCTCCTACAATGAGCAGTTCTTC
CASSFGGRSYNEQFF
>TRBJ1-6|-|TRBV14|-
TGTACCAGCAGCCACTCCAGGACACTTTCCAATTCACCCCTCCACTTT
CTSSHSRTLSNSPLHF
>TRBJ2-7|many|TRBV28|-
TGTGCCAGCAGTTTATCGTACCCGGGGGTAGCCTACGAGCAGTACTTC
CASSLSYPGVAYEQYF
>TRBJ2-2|-|TRBV11-1|TRBD1
TGTGCCAGCAGCCCACAGGGGACGAACACCGGGGAGCTGTTTTTT
CASSPQGTNTGELFF
>TRBJ2-1|-|TRBV19|-
TGTGCCAGTAGTATGTCCAGGGCCCACAATGAGCAGTTCTTC
CASSMSRAHNEQFF
>TRBJ2-3|-|TRBV25-1|-
TGTGCCAGCAGTGAGGAGGGGCGGGGAAGCACAGTTACGCAGTATTTT
CASSEEGRGSTVTQYF
>TRBJ1-6|-|TRBV18|-
TGTGCCAGCTCATTAGGTTTTGTTTTGGAGTCACCCCTCCACTTT
CASSLGFVLESPLHF
>TRBJ2-2|-|TRBV29-1|-
TGCAGCGTCAACAGGGCCGGGGAGCTGTTTTTT
CSVNRAGELFF
>TRBJ2-7|many|TRBV7-2|-
TGTGCCAGCAGCTTTAACGGGGGTGCCTCCTACGAGCAGTACTTC
CASSFNGGASYEQYF
>TRBJ2-5|-|TRBV28|-
TGTGCCAGCAGTGATACAGGGCGTCAAGAGACCCAGTACTTC
CASSDTGRQETQYF
>TRBJ1-2|-|TRBV28|-
TGTGCCAGCAGGGAGTCGGGTTTCTATGGCTACACCTTC
CASRESGFYGYTF
>TRBJ2-6|-|TRBV3-1|-
TGTGCCAGCAGCCACAGCGACTCTGGGGCCAACGTCCTGACTTTC
CASSHSDSGANVLTF
>TRBJ1-1|-|TRBV7-2|-
TGTGCCAGCAGCCTTGGCCTTGGAGCTTTCTTT
CASSLGLGAFF
>TRBJ1-2|-|TRBV4-3|TRBD1
TGCGCCAGCAGCCAAGGGACAGGAAACTATGGCTACACCTTC
CASSQGTGNYGYTF
>TRBJ2-7|-|TRBV9|-
TGTGCCAGCAGCGTAGTGGGAAGCTCCTACGAGCAGTACTTC
CASSVVGSSYEQYF